This TCR beta chain originates from a study of shared clonotypes between healthy human individuals. The study, taken as a whole, reports: Estimated clonotype richness was generally higher in naive than memory subsets. Relative to clonotypes present in all four donors, those not shared had lower generation probabilities.

In regard to this clone: Its specificity is unknown.

Losses at the gene ends were 4 bases for V and 0 bases for J; bases not matched to a gene: 4. Germline V CDR1 and CDR2: WNHNN, SYGVQD (reference sequence). CDR3 size: 15 residues. This table comes from immunoSEQ multiplex PCR, and its TCRdb copy is limited to in-frame clones, with some not included. The table has roughly 1.4 million clones, less than 99% seen once. Donors were Caucasian adults residing in Nashville, Tennessee, USA. This chain connects TRBV10-1 to TRBJ2-7, with 9 bases identical to TRBD2. This sequence was found in a man younger than 45 in good health. The sequencing sample was made of naive CD4+ T cells sorted from blood. As to subset: CD45RA+ positively selected. CDR3 in amino acids: CASSGFSGSSYEQYF. In DNA form, the CDR3 reads TGCGCCAGCAGTGGTTTTAGCGGGAGCTCCTACGAGCAGTACTTC.